One and the same sample provided the 10 T cell receptor beta chains below, sequenced in a study of graft-versus-host responses after intestinal transplantation. Profiling relied on immunoSEQ multiplex PCR, and the TCRdb table lists in-frame clones only, not all of them. The sample carries about 100,000 clones, around nine tenths recorded once. These receptors have no known antigen. The specimen comprised unstimulated CD8+ T cells sorted from spleen or lymph node cells, sampled before intestinal transplant. These TCRs come from a human donor who received an intestinal transplant.

The chain couples TRBV5-5 to TRBJ1-3, with 11 bases lining up with TRBD1. Germline V gives CDR1 SGHKS, CDR2 YYEKEE (reference sequence). The CDR3 covers 16 residues. V trimming: 0 bases; J trimming: 5 bases; junction bases outside the gene matches: 4. The CDR3 spells CASSLDWTGGRNTIYF. The CDR3 bases are TGTGCCAGCAGCTTGGACTGGACAGGGGGCAGAAACACCATATATTTT.

J is TRBJ1-5 and V is TRBV5-5; D gene uncertain. Germline V gene sequence: CDR1 SGHKS, CDR2 YYEKEE (reference sequence). V was trimmed by 4 bases and J by 5 bases, leaving 16 bases between them. The CDR3 extends over 15 amino acids. The CDR3 sequence is CASSPRQTYDQPQHF. Written as DNA, the CDR3 is TGTGCCAGCAGCCCACGCCAGACATATGATCAGCCCCAGCATTTT.

This chain links TRBV29-1 with TRBJ1-2; D is unclear. With 4 bases removed from V and 0 bases from J, the gap between germline ends came to 9 bases. The CDR3 is 13 amino acids. CDR1 is SQVTM and CDR2 is ANQGSEA in the germline V gene. As DNA, the CDR3 is TGCAGCGTTGTGGGTGGGTCTAACTATGGCTACACCTTC. It codes for CSVVGGSNYGYTF.

A single count supports this clone. This chain joins TRBV10-3 and TRBJ2-1; unclear D gene. Germline lookup yields CDR1 ENHRY and CDR2 SYGVKD. The CDR3 loop spans 13 amino acids. Trimming pared 3 bases from V and 10 bases from J, leaving 13 bases between. The CDR3 nucleotides read TGTGCCATCAGTGACATAGATCTAAGGGAGCAGTTCTTC. Encoded protein: CAISDIDLREQFF.

The chain links TRBV11-2 to TRBJ2-2; D is uncertain. CDR3 size: 14 residues. Germline CDR1 SGHAT, CDR2 FQNNGV. Trimming cost V 4 bases and J 6 bases, with 12 bases left between them. The CDR3 loop reads CASSSITWAGELFF. The CDR3 DNA reads TGTGCCAGCAGCTCAATAACCTGGGCCGGGGAGCTGTTTTTT.

A few counts support this clone. The gene calls are TRBV6-5 and TRBJ2-1; possibly TRBD2 for D (5 bases). The CDR3 has 15 amino acids. Trimming took off 2 bases at V and 2 bases at J, with 10 bases between the two ends. The germline CDR1 and CDR2 sequences are MNHEY and SVGAGI. The CDR3 DNA reads as TGTGCCAGCAGTTACGCGGAGGACCCCTACAATGAGCAGTTCTTC. It yields the protein CASSYAEDPYNEQFF.

A remark on this clone: Other nucleotide sequences in the sample specify the same CDR3. The rearrangement joins TRBV6-4 to TRBJ2-3; D possibly corresponds to TRBD2 (6 bases). The CDR3 spans 15 residues. V lost 0 bases, J lost 1 base, and 8 bases lay in between. Germline CDR1 and CDR2: MRHNA and SNTAGT. The CDR3 bases are TGTGCCAGCAGTGACTCGTCGGGGGGCACAGATACGCAGTATTTT. Its protein is CASSDSSGGTDTQYF.

The chain joins TRBV27 to TRBJ2-7, with 7 bases fitting TRBD2. Unmatched junction bases numbered 16, after V lost 5 bases and J lost 0 bases. Germline V gene lookup returns CDR1 MNHEY and CDR2 SMNVEV (reference sequence). The CDR3 extends over 18 amino acids. Here the CDR3 DNA reads TGTGCCAGCAGTCCCTTGGGGGGTTGGGAGCGGGGCTCCTACGAGCAGTACTTC. Protein product: CASSPLGGWERGSYEQYF.

J is TRBJ2-7 and V is TRBV12-5, with a weak D call TRBD1 (5 bases). The germline V gene has CDR1 LGHNT and CDR2 FRNRAP. The CDR3 totals 13 residues. V was clipped by 4 bases and J by 1 base, with 8 bases between them. The CDR3 loop is CASGYDSSYEQYF. The CDR3 DNA sequence: TGTGCTAGTGGTTACGACAGTTCCTACGAGCAGTACTTC.

J is TRBJ2-1 and V is TRBV11-2; 16 bases agree with TRBD2. The CDR3 spans 19 residues. V shed 1 base, J shed 9 bases, and the junction held 12 bases outside the gene matches. CDR1 is SGHAT and CDR2 is FQNNGV in the germline V gene. The CDR3 is CASSLVEASGLAGGAEQFF. DNA of the CDR3: TGTGCCAGCAGCTTAGTAGAAGCATCGGGACTAGCGGGGGGGGCTGAGCAGTTCTTC. Combining the CDR3 with reference TRBV11-2 and TRBJ2-1 gives the whole variable domain EAGVAQSPRYKIIEKRQSVAFWCNPISGHATLYWYQQILGQGPKLLIQFQNNGVVDDSQLPKDRFSAERLKGVDSTLKIQPAKLEDSAVYLCASSLVEASGLAGGAEQFFGPGTRLTVL.